This TCR beta chain originates from a study of cytomegalovirus exposure and HLA in healthy donors. Study-wide results and caveats: Later on, an analysis found that several of the most significant clusters appeared to be linked to common viral pathogens, which included parvovirus B19.

Of note for this clone: Its antigen is not identified.

PCR was performed using 60 Vbeta and 13 Jbeta primers. Profiling relied on immunoSEQ multiplex PCR, and the TCRdb table lists in-frame clones only, not all of them. In the table there are fewer than 45,000 clones, around three quarters of which are singletons. J lost 4 bases, V lost 4 bases, and 2 bases had no gene match. Germline V gene sequence: CDR1 LNHNV, CDR2 YYDKDF (reference sequence). CDR3 length: 13 amino acids. The specimen sequenced was PBMCs. The receptor comes from a male donor in good health and CMV-seronegative. The chain is built from TRBV15 and TRBJ1-1; 8 bases match TRBD1. The CDR3 coding sequence is TGTGCCACCAGCAAGGACAGGGTCACTGAAGCTTTCTTT. Translation: CATSKDRVTEAFF.